Each of the 15 T cell receptor beta chains below was sequenced from the same sample in a study of cytomegalovirus exposure and HLA in healthy donors. The study ran its PCR with 60 Vbeta and 13 Jbeta primers. The method was immunoSEQ multiplex PCR; TCRdb's version includes in-frame clones alone and lacks a portion of them. The sample contains 160,000 or so clones, over 75% of which appear only once. What was sequenced was PBMCs. All receptors derive from a middle-aged man in good health and CMV-seropositive.

The chain uses TRBV7-3 and TRBJ2-1; 7 nucleotides agree with TRBD2. With V trimmed by 5 bases and J by 6 bases, 13 bases remained unmatched. The germline gives CDR1 SGHTA, CDR2 FQGTGA. This CDR3 has 16 residues. The CDR3 loop reads CASSPRWGGSSNEQFF. Written as DNA, the CDR3 is TGTGCCAGCAGCCCCAGGTGGGGCGGGAGCTCCAATGAGCAGTTCTTC. Filled out from reference TRBV7-3 and TRBJ2-1, the complete variable domain reads GAGVSQTPSNKVTEKGKYVELRCDPISGHTALYWYRQSLGQGPEFLIYFQGTGAADDSGLPNDRFFAVRPEGSVSTLKIQRTERGDSAVYLCASSPRWGGSSNEQFFGPGTRLTVL.

V gene TRBV5-5 combines with J gene TRBJ1-1; D not certain. The V gene's germline CDR1 is SGHKS and CDR2 YYEKEE (reference sequence). This CDR3 region has 13 residues. V was pared by 1 base and J by 10 bases, with 14 bases between. The CDR3 DNA reads as TGTGCCAGCAGCTTGTTTTCTGACATCCCAGCTTTCTTT. It codes for CASSLFSDIPAFF.

The chain carries TRBV27 and TRBJ2-3; 7 nucleotides agree with TRBD1. The CDR3 has 13 amino acids. Looked up from germline, CDR1 is MNHEY and CDR2 is SMNVEV (reference sequence). Unmatched junction bases numbered 2, after V lost 6 bases and J lost 2 bases. The CDR3 here is CASSDRVTDTQYF. CDR3 nucleotides: TGTGCCAGCAGCGACAGGGTCACAGATACGCAGTATTTT.

V is TRBV25-1 and J is TRBJ2-5, with TRBD1 as a possible D gene (5 bases). Germline loops: CDR1 MGHDK, CDR2 SYGVNS. V was cut by 6 bases and J by 7 bases, with 18 bases left in between. This CDR3 comprises 14 residues. The CDR3 region has the DNA TGTGCCAGCAGCGTCCAGGGTCCCTCCAGGACCCAGTACTTC. Translating it yields CASSVQGPSRTQYF.

V and J are TRBV18 and TRBJ1-5; no firm D call. Germline V gene data show CDR1 as KGHSH and CDR2 as LQKENI. V was cut by 3 bases and J by 4 bases, with 13 bases left in between. This CDR3 is built from 15 residues. CDR3 DNA: TGTGCCAGCTCACCCCGGGATGGGAGAAATCAGCCCCAGCATTTT. Its translation is CASSPRDGRNQPQHF. Full variable domain (remainder filled in from reference TRBV18 and TRBJ1-5): NAGVMQNPRHLVRRRGQEARLRCSPMKGHSHVYWYRQLPEEGLKFMVYLQKENIIDESGMPKERFSAEFPKEGPSILRIQQVVRGDSAAYFCASSPRDGRNQPQHFGDGTRLSIL.

The chain joins TRBV7-8 to TRBJ2-1; 15 nucleotides line up with TRBD2. The germline V gene encodes CDR1 SGHVS and CDR2 FQNEAQ. This CDR3 has 17 residues. V shed 5 bases and J 4 bases; nucleotides not matched to a gene: 6. This chain's CDR3 is CASSTGTSGRLYNEQFF. The CDR3 DNA is TGTGCCAGCAGCACCGGGACTAGCGGGAGGTTGTACAATGAGCAGTTCTTC.

The genes are TRBV27 and TRBJ2-1; 12 bases line up with TRBD2. This CDR3 is built from 16 residues. CDR1 is MNHEY and CDR2 is SMNVEV in the germline V gene (reference sequence). V trimming: 3 bases; J trimming: 8 bases; junction bases outside the gene matches: 8. DNA of the CDR3: TGTGCCAGCAGTTTCGTAACTAGCGGGAGGTTCCATGAGCAGTTCTTC. Amino acids: CASSFVTSGRFHEQFF.

J is TRBJ2-7 and V is TRBV5-4, with TRBD2 matching 9 bases. The CDR3 is 18 residues long. CDR1 SGHNT and CDR2 YYREEE come from the germline V gene (reference sequence). V gave up 4 bases and J gave up 0 bases; unmatched junction bases: 14. The CDR3 protein is CASSRRGGTSHFSYEQYF. Here the CDR3 DNA reads TGTGCCAGCAGCCGGAGGGGGGGGACTAGCCATTTCTCCTACGAGCAGTACTTC.

This clone was recorded once. The chain carries TRBV27 and TRBJ1-4, with a tentative D call TRBD1 (6 bases). Between the trimmed V and J ends, which lost 1 base and 8 bases, there was a span of 8 bases. Germline V gene lookup returns CDR1 MNHEY and CDR2 SMNVEV (reference sequence). The CDR3 covers 13 residues. CDR3 DNA: TGTGCCAGCAGTTTATGGACAGACGAAAAACTGTTTTTT. It codes for CASSLWTDEKLFF.

The rearrangement uses TRBV30 and TRBJ2-5; 10 positions agree with TRBD2. The CDR3 is 15 amino acids. Germline V gene data show CDR1 as GTSNPN and CDR2 as SVGIG (reference sequence). The J segment lost 0 bases and the V segment lost 4 bases, leaving 5 bases of the junction unmatched. CDR3 residues: CAWTSGSSYQETQYF. DNA of the CDR3: TGTGCCTGGACTAGCGGGAGCTCGTACCAAGAGACCCAGTACTTC. The whole variable domain, filled in from reference TRBV30 and TRBJ2-5, reads SQTIHQWPATLVQPVGSPLSLECTVEGTSNPNLYWYRQAAGRGLQLLFYSVGIGQISSEVPQNLSASRPQDRQFILSSKKLLLSDSGFYLCAWTSGSSYQETQYFGPGTRLLVL.

The chain carries TRBV7-2 and TRBJ2-3; TRBD1 aligns across 7 bases. In germline, CDR1 is SGHTA, CDR2 FQGNSA. V lost 3 bases, J lost 15 bases, and 12 bases stayed unmatched. The CDR3 runs 13 residues. Here the CDR3 DNA reads TGTGCCAGCAGCTTTCTCCCCCGGGACAGCTACTATTTT. This sequence encodes CASSFLPRDSYYF. The whole variable domain, filled in from reference TRBV7-2 and TRBJ2-3, reads GAGVSQSPSNKVTEKGKDVELRCDPISGHTALYWYRQSLGQGLEFLIYFQGNSAPDKSGLPSDRFSAERTGGSVSTLTIQRTQQEDSAVYLCASSFLPRDSYYFGPGTRLTVL.

Of note for this clone: Given the absence of the conserved phenylalanine or tryptophan at the CDR3 end, a read error is likely. This rearrangement joins TRBV6-1 to TRBJ1-2; TRBD1 is a possible D gene (6 bases). From germline, CDR1 is MNHNS and CDR2 SASEGT. The CDR3 totals 14 residues. Trimming pared 6 bases from V and 9 bases from J, leaving 20 bases between. The CDR3 bases are TGTGCCAGCAGCGATTCCTACAGGGCCGGTAGCTACACCCTC. Protein sequence: CASSDSYRAGSYTL.

The V gene is TRBV5-5, the J gene TRBJ1-1; D is undetermined. Trimming took 4 bases from V and 1 from J, leaving 14 bases between them. This CDR3 contains 15 residues. The germline V gene encodes CDR1 SGHKS and CDR2 YYEKEE (reference sequence). DNA for the CDR3: TGTGCCAGCAGCCAAGATCCCTCCAGGAACACTGAAGCTTTCTTT. As protein: CASSQDPSRNTEAFF.

The chain couples TRBV7-8 to TRBJ1-5; 7 bases map to TRBD1. Per germline, CDR1 SGHVS and CDR2 FQNEAQ. The CDR3 contains 18 residues. J gave up 0 bases and V 3 bases, and 11 bases lay outside the gene matches. The CDR3 sequence: CASSFEQTGRYSNQPQHF. CDR3 nucleotide sequence: TGTGCCAGCAGCTTTGAACAGACAGGGCGCTATAGCAATCAGCCCCAGCATTTT.

This clone has only one observation. Other DNA sequences in this sample translate to the same CDR3. The chain has TRBV5-1 and TRBJ2-2; D is possibly TRBD1 (6 bases). Germline V gene sequence: CDR1 SGHRS, CDR2 YFSETQ. This CDR3 region has 14 residues. V was cut by 0 bases and J by 5 bases, with 8 bases left in between. The CDR3 here is CASSLGTATGELFF. CDR3 DNA sequence: TGCGCCAGCAGCTTGGGGACAGCAACCGGGGAGCTGTTTTTT.